This T cell receptor beta chain emerged from a study of T cell responses to AZD1222 COVID-19 vaccine. The CDR3 contains 18 residues. Trimming took 6 bases from V and 9 from J; bases not matched to a gene: 20. The germline CDR1 and CDR2 sequences are LGHNT and FRNRAP. Sequencing was performed with immunoSEQ multiplex PCR; in TCRdb, only in-frame clones are kept and a portion is missing. The table records about 150,000 clones, more than 85% of them present only once. V usage is TRBV12-5 and J usage is TRBJ2-1, with 10 positions matching TRBD2. Sample: peripheral blood, taken on day 0 of AZD1222 vaccination. The sequence was collected from an adult in good health. As DNA, the CDR3 is TGTGCTAGTGGGTCCGGCGGGTGGCCTAGCGGGAGTACACTTGAGCAGTTCTTC. It is translated as CASGSGGWPSGSTLEQFF.